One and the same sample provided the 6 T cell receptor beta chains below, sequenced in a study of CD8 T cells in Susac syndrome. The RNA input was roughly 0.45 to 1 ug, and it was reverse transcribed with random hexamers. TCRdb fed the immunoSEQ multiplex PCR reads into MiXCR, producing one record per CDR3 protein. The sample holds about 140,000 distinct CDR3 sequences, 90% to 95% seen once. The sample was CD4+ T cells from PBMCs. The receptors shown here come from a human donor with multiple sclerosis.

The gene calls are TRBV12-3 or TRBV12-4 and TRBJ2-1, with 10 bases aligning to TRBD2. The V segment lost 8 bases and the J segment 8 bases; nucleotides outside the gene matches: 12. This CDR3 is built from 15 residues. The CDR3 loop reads CASSVVAGGWDEQFF. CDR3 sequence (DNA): TGTGCCAGCTCCGTTGTAGCGGGAGGTTGGGATGAGCAGTTCTTC.

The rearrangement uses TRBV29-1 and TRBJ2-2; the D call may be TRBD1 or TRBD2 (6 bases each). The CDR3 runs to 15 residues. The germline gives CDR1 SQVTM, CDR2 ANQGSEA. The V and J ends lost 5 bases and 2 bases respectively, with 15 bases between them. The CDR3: CSVKGGTSNTGELFF. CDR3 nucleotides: TGCAGCGTTAAGGGGGGTACTAGCAACACCGGGGAGCTGTTTTTT.

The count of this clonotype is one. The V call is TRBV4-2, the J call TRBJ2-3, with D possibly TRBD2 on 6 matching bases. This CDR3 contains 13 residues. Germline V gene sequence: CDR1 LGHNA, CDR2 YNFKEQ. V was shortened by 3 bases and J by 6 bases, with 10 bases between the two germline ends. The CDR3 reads CASSQPGGDTQYF. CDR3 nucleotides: TGTGCCAGCAGCCAGCCCGGAGGGGATACGCAGTATTTT.

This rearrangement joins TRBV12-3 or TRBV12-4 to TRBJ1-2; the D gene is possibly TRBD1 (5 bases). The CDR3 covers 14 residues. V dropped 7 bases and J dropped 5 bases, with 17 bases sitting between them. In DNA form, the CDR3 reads TGTGCCAGCATTCCTTCCGGGGGATTGTATGGCTACACCTTC. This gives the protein CASIPSGGLYGYTF.

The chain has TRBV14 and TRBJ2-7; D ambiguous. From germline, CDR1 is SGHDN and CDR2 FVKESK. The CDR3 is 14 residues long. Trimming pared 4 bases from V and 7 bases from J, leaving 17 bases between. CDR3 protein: CASSRHNLYGEQYF. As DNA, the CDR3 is TGTGCCAGCAGCCGACACAACCTCTACGGAGAGCAGTACTTC. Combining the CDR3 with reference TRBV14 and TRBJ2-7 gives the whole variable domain EAGVTQFPSHSVIEKGQTVTLRCDPISGHDNLYWYRRVMGKEIKFLLHFVKESKQDESGMPNNRFLAERTGGTYSTLKVQPAELEDSGVYFCASSRHNLYGEQYFGPGTRLTVT.

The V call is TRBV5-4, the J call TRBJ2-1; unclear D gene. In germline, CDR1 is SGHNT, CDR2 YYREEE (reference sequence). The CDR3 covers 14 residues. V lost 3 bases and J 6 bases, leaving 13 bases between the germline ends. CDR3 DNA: TGTGCCAGCAGCTCGTTGAGTGGCGGCAATGAGCAGTTCTTC. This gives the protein CASSSLSGGNEQFF.